The rows below give T cell receptor beta chains drawn from one sample of a study of T cells generated in artificial thymic organoids. TCRdb recomputed calls from the 5' RACE reads with MiXCR, one row per CDR3 protein. The sample consists of 7,500 to 9,000 distinct CDR3 sequences, about 17% of them appearing once. Sequenced sample: naive CD8+ T cells from the thymus. These receptors were taken from a human donor who gave cord blood stem cells for thymic organoid culture, a cardiac surgery patient who gave postnatal thymus, or a blood donor (not recorded which). Each CDR3 is given with its conserved first and last residue. The order of the fields is CDR3 DNA, CDR3 protein, J gene, clone size, V gene, D gene. A D gene is named only where the DNA matches it firmly. Only part of the rows carry a size: once, few, many, or a class if the clone is expanded.

CDR3 DNA: TGCGCCAGCAGCCAACTCGCGGGAGTTATGAATGAGCAGTTCTTC; CDR3 protein: CASSQLAGVMNEQFF; J gene: TRBJ2-1; clone size: many; V gene: TRBV4-1; D gene: TRBD2
CDR3 DNA: TGCGCCAGCTCAGAGAACACTGAAGCTTTCTTT; CDR3 protein: CASSENTEAFF; J gene: TRBJ1-1; clone size: medium-sized; V gene: TRBV5-1; D gene: NA
CDR3 DNA: TGCGCCAGCAGCCAAGGGCAAACCTACGAGCAGTACTTC; CDR3 protein: CASSQGQTYEQYF; J gene: TRBJ2-7; clone size: medium-sized; V gene: TRBV4-3; D gene: NA
CDR3 DNA: TGTGCCAGCAGCCGGAGGCTGGACAGGAGGCTCTTCGAACGGAAACTGTTTTTT; CDR3 protein: CASSRRLDRRLFERKLFF; J gene: TRBJ1-4; clone size: once; V gene: TRBV7-9; D gene: TRBD1
CDR3 DNA: TGCAGCGTTTTGGTCAGAGGATACGAGCAGTACTTC; CDR3 protein: CSVLVRGYEQYF; J gene: TRBJ2-7; clone size: medium-sized; V gene: TRBV29-1; D gene: NA
CDR3 DNA: TGTGCCAGCAGCTCCGATCCGGAGGGGACAGGAGCCTACAATGAGCAGTTCTTC; CDR3 protein: CASSSDPEGTGAYNEQFF; J gene: TRBJ2-1; clone size: NA; V gene: TRBV11-2; D gene: TRBD1
CDR3 DNA: TGTGCCACCCGGCAGGGCTCCACAGATACGCAGTATTTT; CDR3 protein: CATRQGSTDTQYF; J gene: TRBJ2-3; clone size: medium-sized; V gene: TRBV15; D gene: NA
CDR3 DNA: TGTGCCAGCAGTTTCGCTCTAGCGGACCCGGGGAGCTCCTACAATGAGCAGTTCTTC; CDR3 protein: CASSFALADPGSSYNEQFF; J gene: TRBJ2-1; clone size: medium-sized; V gene: TRBV27; D gene: TRBD2
CDR3 DNA: TGTGCTAGTGCCCTGGGGGGTGAGCAGTACTTC; CDR3 protein: CASALGGEQYF; J gene: TRBJ2-7; clone size: medium-sized; V gene: TRBV12-5; D gene: NA
CDR3 DNA: TGTGCCAGCAGTCCCGGACTCTATGGCTACACCTTC; CDR3 protein: CASSPGLYGYTF; J gene: TRBJ1-2; clone size: few; V gene: TRBV6-5; D gene: NA
CDR3 DNA: TGTGCCAGCAGCCCCCTCACTAGCGGGAGAGGCGATGAGCAGTTCTTC; CDR3 protein: CASSPLTSGRGDEQFF; J gene: TRBJ2-1; clone size: medium-sized; V gene: TRBV12-3/TRBV12-4; D gene: TRBD2
CDR3 DNA: TGTGCCAGCAGTTCGCCCGGGACAGGCCTCACAGATACGCAGTATTTT; CDR3 protein: CASSSPGTGLTDTQYF; J gene: TRBJ2-3; clone size: NA; V gene: TRBV12-3/TRBV12-4; D gene: TRBD1
CDR3 DNA: TGTGCCAGCAGTTATCTGACTAGCGGGGGTACAGATACGCAGTATTTT; CDR3 protein: CASSYLTSGGTDTQYF; J gene: TRBJ2-3; clone size: NA; V gene: TRBV12-3/TRBV12-4; D gene: TRBD2
CDR3 DNA: TGTGCCAGCAGTTACTTCTTAGGGGCCAGCGGGGAGCTGTTTTTT; CDR3 protein: CASSYFLGASGELFF; J gene: TRBJ2-2; clone size: NA; V gene: TRBV6-5; D gene: NA
CDR3 DNA: TGTGCCATCAGTGAGAAGCGGAATCAGCCCCAGCATTTT; CDR3 protein: CAISEKRNQPQHF; J gene: TRBJ1-5; clone size: medium-sized; V gene: TRBV10-3; D gene: NA
CDR3 DNA: TGTGCCAGCTCACCACGTATAGTTCACTCATCTGGAAACACCATATATTTT; CDR3 protein: CASSPRIVHSSGNTIYF; J gene: TRBJ1-3; clone size: medium-sized; V gene: TRBV18; D gene: NA
CDR3 DNA: TGTGCCAGTAGTCTCGGGACTAGCGGGAGGCTCGAGAGCTCCTACAATGAGCAGTTCTTC; CDR3 protein: CASSLGTSGRLESSYNEQFF; J gene: TRBJ2-1; clone size: NA; V gene: TRBV19; D gene: TRBD2